This note documents a single T cell receptor beta chain sequence. This specimen comes from a study of blood T cell repertoires in COVID-19. Overall study context: Sources were T cells, B-cell-depleted T cells, or PBMCs; the material itself was cDNA or gDNA.

Patients at the Seattle site were enrolled during active infection and followed longitudinally. This CDR3 has 16 residues. The V gene's germline CDR1 is ENHRY and CDR2 SYGVKD. V lost 0 bases and J lost 1, with 12 bases in between. Under the authors' procedure: Researchers report that nucleated cell counts were estimated from reference gene primer amplification. Generated by immunoSEQ multiplex PCR, the TCRdb table keeps only in-frame clones and is missing some. V and J calls and clone size are those listed in that table; D and trimming were worked out from the DNA. The profile shows about 270,000 clones, 80% to 90% of them singletons.

Input material: peripheral blood. The chain recombines TRBV10-3 with TRBJ2-5, with unresolved D. The source is a woman aged 25 to 39 with COVID-19, enrolled during active disease. For the CDR3, the DNA is TGTGCCATCAGTGAGTCGGCAGGCCTCCTCCAAGAGACCCAGTACTTC. This sequence encodes CAISESAGLLQETQYF.